This T cell receptor (beta chain) was documented in a study of long-term antiretroviral therapy in people with HIV. Assay version v3.0 of immunoSEQ was used, and it was run at survey level. The method was immunoSEQ multiplex PCR; TCRdb's version includes in-frame clones alone and lacks a portion of them. The table has 13,000 or so clones, about 80% seen once; the top ten hold 13% to 15%. Sample: unsorted PBMCs, taken 1.3 years after starting antiretroviral therapy. The source of this sequence is a woman under 30 with HIV.

The CDR3 bases are TGTGCCAGTAGTATCCGAGGGACAGGGACCATAGACACTGAAGCTTTCTTT. Protein product: CASSIRGTGTIDTEAFF. V gene TRBV19 combines with J gene TRBJ1-1; 9 nucleotides line up with TRBD1. CDR1 and CDR2 from the germline V gene are LNHDA and SQIVND (reference sequence). The CDR3 loop spans 17 amino acids. Losses at the gene ends were 3 bases for V and 3 bases for J; bases not matched to a gene: 11.